This TCR beta chain was identified during a study of T cell responses to AZD1222 COVID-19 vaccine. Study-wide background: Analysis merged second doses at about 4 or about 12 weeks.

Notes on this clone: The antigen remains unidentified.

Some clones are missing from TCRdb's copy, which holds only in-frame ones; the method was immunoSEQ multiplex PCR. This table holds 100,000 to 120,000 clones, around 76% found once. Study-wide results and caveats: At 160-218 and 743-854, vaccine-associated CD4 TCRs were dominant, and they spanned spike. Sampled repertoires all dated from after the peak T cell response.

Trimming removed 5 bases at V and 5 bases at J, with 11 bases between. The CDR3 totals 13 residues. The chain is built from TRBV12-3 or TRBV12-4 and TRBJ2-3; D not certain. The source of this sequence is an adult in good health. Sequenced here: peripheral blood, sampled on day 0 of AZD1222 vaccination. CDR3 in amino acids: CASSISLGDTQYF. CDR3 nucleotides: TGTGCCAGCAGTATCTCATTGGGAGATACGCAGTATTTT.